One sample yielded the 9 T cell receptor beta chains listed below, sequenced in a study of spatial heterogeneity in lung cancer. Time point: blood at routine non-recurrence follow-up after resection. Using its own MiXCR run on the 5' RACE reads, TCRdb lists one record per CDR3 protein. There are under 150,000 distinct CDR3 sequences in the sample; 10% to 11% occur only once, and roughly 26% lies in the top ten. Sequencing was performed on PBMCs, taken at follow-up. These receptors were obtained from a female donor with early-stage non-small cell lung cancer.

This clonotype has at least ten counts. The V call is TRBV3-1, the J call TRBJ2-7; the D is unclear. The germline CDR1 and CDR2 sequences are LGHDT and YNNKEL (reference sequence). The CDR3 totals 13 residues. V was trimmed by 1 base and J by 6 bases, leaving 10 bases between them. The CDR3 sequence is CASSQGNGPEQYF. Here the CDR3 DNA reads TGTGCCAGCAGCCAAGGAAATGGACCCGAGCAGTACTTC.

The chain uses TRBV28 and TRBJ2-1; D unclear. From germline, CDR1 is MDHEN and CDR2 SYDVKM. V shed 5 bases and J shed 4 bases, with 6 bases lying between them. This CDR3 has 12 residues. The CDR3 DNA reads TGTGCCAGCAGTCCCCTTTACAATGAGCAGTTCTTC. Amino acid sequence: CASSPLYNEQFF.

The J gene is TRBJ2-3, the V gene TRBV24-1; 7 nucleotides match TRBD2. The germline gives CDR1 KGHDR, CDR2 SFDVKD. Trimming removed 5 bases from V and 0 bases from J; junction bases left unmatched: 4. The CDR3 has 15 amino acids. The CDR3 region has the DNA TGTGCCACCAGTGGATCTAGCGGCAGCACAGATACGCAGTATTTT. It yields the protein CATSGSSGSTDTQYF.

The CDR3 is CASSLRGLQTQYF. The CDR3 nucleotides read TGTGCCAGCAGCTTGCGGGGGCTACAGACCCAGTACTTC. The chain carries TRBV5-4 and TRBJ2-5, with D perhaps assigned TRBD1 or TRBD2 (6 bases each). From germline, CDR1 is SGHNT and CDR2 YYREEE (reference sequence). Trimming removed 1 base at V and 6 bases at J, with 10 bases between. The CDR3 loop spans 13 amino acids.

This clonotype was detected many times. The chain joins TRBV5-5 to TRBJ1-2, with 10 bases identical to TRBD1. CDR1 and CDR2 from the germline V gene are SGHKS and YYEKEE (reference sequence). V was clipped by 0 bases and J by 4 bases; unmatched bases: 9. The length of the CDR3 is 17 residues. CDR3 residues: CASSLENRDRGFYGYTF. CDR3 nucleotides: TGTGCCAGCAGCTTGGAGAACCGGGACAGGGGATTCTATGGCTACACCTTC.

The chain couples TRBV28 to TRBJ1-1, with D perhaps TRBD1 (6 bases). The CDR3 contains 14 residues. Per the germline V gene, CDR1 is MDHEN and CDR2 is SYDVKM. Deletions cut 1 base from V and 7 bases from J, with 13 bases between. The CDR3 bases are TGTGCCAGCAGTTTATCGACTGACAGGCGTGAAGCTTTCTTT. Encoded protein: CASSLSTDRREAFF.

This clonotype was seen at least ten times. The CDR3 nucleotides read TGTGCCAGTACCGACGGCGCGGGGTCCTACAATGAGCAGTTCTTC. Translating it yields CASTDGAGSYNEQFF. V is TRBV19 and J is TRBJ2-1, with D possibly being TRBD2 (6 bases). Deletions cut 7 bases from V and 1 base from J, with 14 bases between. CDR3 length equals 15 residues. Germline CDR1 LNHDA, CDR2 SQIVND (reference sequence). Filled out from reference TRBV19 and TRBJ2-1, the complete variable domain reads DGGITQSPKYLFRKEGQNVTLSCEQNLNHDAMYWYRQDPGQGLRLIYYSQIVNDFQKGDIAEGYSVSREKKESFPLTVTSAQKNPTAFYLCASTDGAGSYNEQFFGPGTRLTVL.

The rearrangement joins TRBV18 to TRBJ1-2; 8 nucleotides line up with TRBD1. Germline lookup yields CDR1 KGHSH and CDR2 LQKENI. V shed 3 bases and J 6 bases; nucleotides not matched to a gene: 0. The CDR3 has 12 amino acids. CDR3: CASSPTGDGYTF. The CDR3 DNA reads as TGTGCCAGCTCACCGACAGGGGATGGCTACACCTTC.

The chain has TRBV12-3 or TRBV12-4 and TRBJ2-7, with D unresolved. The CDR3 extends over 12 amino acids. V was pared by 3 bases and J by 6 bases, with 9 bases between. The CDR3 loop is CASSFSPLEQYF. Written as DNA, the CDR3 is TGTGCCAGCAGTTTTAGTCCCCTCGAGCAGTACTTC.